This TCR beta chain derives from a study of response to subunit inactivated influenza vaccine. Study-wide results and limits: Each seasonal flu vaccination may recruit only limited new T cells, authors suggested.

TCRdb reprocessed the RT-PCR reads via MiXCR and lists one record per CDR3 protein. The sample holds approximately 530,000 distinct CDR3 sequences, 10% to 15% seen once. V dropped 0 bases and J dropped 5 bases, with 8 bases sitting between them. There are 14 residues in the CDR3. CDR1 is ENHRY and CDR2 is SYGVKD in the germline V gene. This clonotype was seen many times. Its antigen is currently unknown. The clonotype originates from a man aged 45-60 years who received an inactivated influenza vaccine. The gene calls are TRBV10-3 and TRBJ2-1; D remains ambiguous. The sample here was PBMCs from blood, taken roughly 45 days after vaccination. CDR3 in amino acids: CAISESRPDNEQFF. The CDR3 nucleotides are TGTGCCATCAGTGAGTCGAGGCCCGACAATGAGCAGTTCTTC.